A single sample gave rise to the 7 T cell receptor beta chains below, sequenced in a study of blood T cell repertoires in COVID-19. This table comes from immunoSEQ multiplex PCR, and its TCRdb copy is limited to in-frame clones, with some not included. The data show about 190,000 clones, around 83% seen once. The sample was PBMCs or T cells enriched from blood (not recorded which). The receptors were sampled from a woman between 35 and 50 years old in a cohort exposed to, infected with or recovered from COVID-19 (not recorded which).

This clone is a singleton in its sample. The V call is TRBV19, the J call TRBJ1-1; TRBD1 might be the D (5 bases). Germline V gene data show CDR1 as LNHDA and CDR2 as SQIVND (reference sequence). The CDR3 has 14 amino acids. The V gene lost 3 bases and the J gene lost 2 bases, with 10 bases spanning the gap. CDR3 in amino acids: CASSMRTYNTEAFF. DNA for the CDR3: TGTGCCAGTAGTATGCGGACATATAACACTGAAGCTTTCTTT.

This chain uses TRBV19 with TRBJ1-5; 7 bases are shared with TRBD1. The CDR3 extends over 17 amino acids. The germline CDR1 and CDR2 sequences are LNHDA and SQIVND (reference sequence). Trimming at V came to 3 bases and at J to 3 bases, leaving 11 bases not matched to a gene. The chain's CDR3 is CASSIRGRAVDNQPQHF. The CDR3 region has the DNA TGTGCCAGTAGTATTAGGGGGCGAGCGGTAGACAATCAGCCCCAGCATTTT.

This clone was seen once. The chain links TRBV5-4 to TRBJ2-4; 7 bases are shared with TRBD2. Germline V gives CDR1 SGHNT, CDR2 YYREEE (reference sequence). V was pared by 3 bases and J by 0 bases, with 6 bases of the junction left unmatched. The CDR3 contains 16 residues. Here the CDR3 DNA reads TGTGCCAGCAGCTCCCCTCGGGGGGAAGCCAAAAACATTCAGTACTTC. Translated, it gives CASSSPRGEAKNIQYF.

This sequence joins TRBV7-8 and TRBJ1-2; a weak D match, TRBD1 (6 bases). In germline, CDR1 is SGHVS, CDR2 FQNEAQ. This CDR3 has 18 amino acids. V gave up 0 bases and J gave up 3 bases, with 20 bases separating them. The CDR3 DNA reads as TGTGCCAGCAGCTTAGCGCACCCGCCGGACAGTTCGTACTATGGCTACACCTTC. Translated: CASSLAHPPDSSYYGYTF.

The V call is TRBV4-1, the J call TRBJ1-5, with D tentatively TRBD1 (5 bases). The V gene's germline CDR1 is MGHRA and CDR2 YSYEKL. Trimming took 3 bases from V and 0 from J, leaving 15 bases between them. The CDR3 spans 17 residues. In DNA, the CDR3 is TGCGCCAGCAGCCACTCAACAGGCACCCTTAGCAATCAGCCCCAGCATTTT. Protein product: CASSHSTGTLSNQPQHF.

This chain connects TRBV29-1 to TRBJ2-1; 12 bases agree with TRBD2. Losses at the gene ends were 3 bases for V and 8 bases for J; bases not matched to a gene: 11. The CDR3 spans 16 residues. The germline V gene has CDR1 SQVTM and CDR2 ANQGSEA. CDR3 protein: CSVEATSGSFSDEQFF. CDR3 bases: TGCAGCGTTGAGGCGACTAGCGGGAGTTTTTCGGATGAGCAGTTCTTC.

This sequence joins TRBV27 and TRBJ1-1; maybe TRBD1 (6 bases). Germline V gives CDR1 MNHEY, CDR2 SMNVEV (reference sequence). The CDR3 is made up of 14 amino acids. Trimming shortened V by 6 bases and J by 4 bases, and 15 bases separated the two germline ends. In DNA form, the CDR3 reads TGTGCCAGCAGATACAGGGTACGGAGCACTGAAGCTTTCTTT. It codes for CASRYRVRSTEAFF.